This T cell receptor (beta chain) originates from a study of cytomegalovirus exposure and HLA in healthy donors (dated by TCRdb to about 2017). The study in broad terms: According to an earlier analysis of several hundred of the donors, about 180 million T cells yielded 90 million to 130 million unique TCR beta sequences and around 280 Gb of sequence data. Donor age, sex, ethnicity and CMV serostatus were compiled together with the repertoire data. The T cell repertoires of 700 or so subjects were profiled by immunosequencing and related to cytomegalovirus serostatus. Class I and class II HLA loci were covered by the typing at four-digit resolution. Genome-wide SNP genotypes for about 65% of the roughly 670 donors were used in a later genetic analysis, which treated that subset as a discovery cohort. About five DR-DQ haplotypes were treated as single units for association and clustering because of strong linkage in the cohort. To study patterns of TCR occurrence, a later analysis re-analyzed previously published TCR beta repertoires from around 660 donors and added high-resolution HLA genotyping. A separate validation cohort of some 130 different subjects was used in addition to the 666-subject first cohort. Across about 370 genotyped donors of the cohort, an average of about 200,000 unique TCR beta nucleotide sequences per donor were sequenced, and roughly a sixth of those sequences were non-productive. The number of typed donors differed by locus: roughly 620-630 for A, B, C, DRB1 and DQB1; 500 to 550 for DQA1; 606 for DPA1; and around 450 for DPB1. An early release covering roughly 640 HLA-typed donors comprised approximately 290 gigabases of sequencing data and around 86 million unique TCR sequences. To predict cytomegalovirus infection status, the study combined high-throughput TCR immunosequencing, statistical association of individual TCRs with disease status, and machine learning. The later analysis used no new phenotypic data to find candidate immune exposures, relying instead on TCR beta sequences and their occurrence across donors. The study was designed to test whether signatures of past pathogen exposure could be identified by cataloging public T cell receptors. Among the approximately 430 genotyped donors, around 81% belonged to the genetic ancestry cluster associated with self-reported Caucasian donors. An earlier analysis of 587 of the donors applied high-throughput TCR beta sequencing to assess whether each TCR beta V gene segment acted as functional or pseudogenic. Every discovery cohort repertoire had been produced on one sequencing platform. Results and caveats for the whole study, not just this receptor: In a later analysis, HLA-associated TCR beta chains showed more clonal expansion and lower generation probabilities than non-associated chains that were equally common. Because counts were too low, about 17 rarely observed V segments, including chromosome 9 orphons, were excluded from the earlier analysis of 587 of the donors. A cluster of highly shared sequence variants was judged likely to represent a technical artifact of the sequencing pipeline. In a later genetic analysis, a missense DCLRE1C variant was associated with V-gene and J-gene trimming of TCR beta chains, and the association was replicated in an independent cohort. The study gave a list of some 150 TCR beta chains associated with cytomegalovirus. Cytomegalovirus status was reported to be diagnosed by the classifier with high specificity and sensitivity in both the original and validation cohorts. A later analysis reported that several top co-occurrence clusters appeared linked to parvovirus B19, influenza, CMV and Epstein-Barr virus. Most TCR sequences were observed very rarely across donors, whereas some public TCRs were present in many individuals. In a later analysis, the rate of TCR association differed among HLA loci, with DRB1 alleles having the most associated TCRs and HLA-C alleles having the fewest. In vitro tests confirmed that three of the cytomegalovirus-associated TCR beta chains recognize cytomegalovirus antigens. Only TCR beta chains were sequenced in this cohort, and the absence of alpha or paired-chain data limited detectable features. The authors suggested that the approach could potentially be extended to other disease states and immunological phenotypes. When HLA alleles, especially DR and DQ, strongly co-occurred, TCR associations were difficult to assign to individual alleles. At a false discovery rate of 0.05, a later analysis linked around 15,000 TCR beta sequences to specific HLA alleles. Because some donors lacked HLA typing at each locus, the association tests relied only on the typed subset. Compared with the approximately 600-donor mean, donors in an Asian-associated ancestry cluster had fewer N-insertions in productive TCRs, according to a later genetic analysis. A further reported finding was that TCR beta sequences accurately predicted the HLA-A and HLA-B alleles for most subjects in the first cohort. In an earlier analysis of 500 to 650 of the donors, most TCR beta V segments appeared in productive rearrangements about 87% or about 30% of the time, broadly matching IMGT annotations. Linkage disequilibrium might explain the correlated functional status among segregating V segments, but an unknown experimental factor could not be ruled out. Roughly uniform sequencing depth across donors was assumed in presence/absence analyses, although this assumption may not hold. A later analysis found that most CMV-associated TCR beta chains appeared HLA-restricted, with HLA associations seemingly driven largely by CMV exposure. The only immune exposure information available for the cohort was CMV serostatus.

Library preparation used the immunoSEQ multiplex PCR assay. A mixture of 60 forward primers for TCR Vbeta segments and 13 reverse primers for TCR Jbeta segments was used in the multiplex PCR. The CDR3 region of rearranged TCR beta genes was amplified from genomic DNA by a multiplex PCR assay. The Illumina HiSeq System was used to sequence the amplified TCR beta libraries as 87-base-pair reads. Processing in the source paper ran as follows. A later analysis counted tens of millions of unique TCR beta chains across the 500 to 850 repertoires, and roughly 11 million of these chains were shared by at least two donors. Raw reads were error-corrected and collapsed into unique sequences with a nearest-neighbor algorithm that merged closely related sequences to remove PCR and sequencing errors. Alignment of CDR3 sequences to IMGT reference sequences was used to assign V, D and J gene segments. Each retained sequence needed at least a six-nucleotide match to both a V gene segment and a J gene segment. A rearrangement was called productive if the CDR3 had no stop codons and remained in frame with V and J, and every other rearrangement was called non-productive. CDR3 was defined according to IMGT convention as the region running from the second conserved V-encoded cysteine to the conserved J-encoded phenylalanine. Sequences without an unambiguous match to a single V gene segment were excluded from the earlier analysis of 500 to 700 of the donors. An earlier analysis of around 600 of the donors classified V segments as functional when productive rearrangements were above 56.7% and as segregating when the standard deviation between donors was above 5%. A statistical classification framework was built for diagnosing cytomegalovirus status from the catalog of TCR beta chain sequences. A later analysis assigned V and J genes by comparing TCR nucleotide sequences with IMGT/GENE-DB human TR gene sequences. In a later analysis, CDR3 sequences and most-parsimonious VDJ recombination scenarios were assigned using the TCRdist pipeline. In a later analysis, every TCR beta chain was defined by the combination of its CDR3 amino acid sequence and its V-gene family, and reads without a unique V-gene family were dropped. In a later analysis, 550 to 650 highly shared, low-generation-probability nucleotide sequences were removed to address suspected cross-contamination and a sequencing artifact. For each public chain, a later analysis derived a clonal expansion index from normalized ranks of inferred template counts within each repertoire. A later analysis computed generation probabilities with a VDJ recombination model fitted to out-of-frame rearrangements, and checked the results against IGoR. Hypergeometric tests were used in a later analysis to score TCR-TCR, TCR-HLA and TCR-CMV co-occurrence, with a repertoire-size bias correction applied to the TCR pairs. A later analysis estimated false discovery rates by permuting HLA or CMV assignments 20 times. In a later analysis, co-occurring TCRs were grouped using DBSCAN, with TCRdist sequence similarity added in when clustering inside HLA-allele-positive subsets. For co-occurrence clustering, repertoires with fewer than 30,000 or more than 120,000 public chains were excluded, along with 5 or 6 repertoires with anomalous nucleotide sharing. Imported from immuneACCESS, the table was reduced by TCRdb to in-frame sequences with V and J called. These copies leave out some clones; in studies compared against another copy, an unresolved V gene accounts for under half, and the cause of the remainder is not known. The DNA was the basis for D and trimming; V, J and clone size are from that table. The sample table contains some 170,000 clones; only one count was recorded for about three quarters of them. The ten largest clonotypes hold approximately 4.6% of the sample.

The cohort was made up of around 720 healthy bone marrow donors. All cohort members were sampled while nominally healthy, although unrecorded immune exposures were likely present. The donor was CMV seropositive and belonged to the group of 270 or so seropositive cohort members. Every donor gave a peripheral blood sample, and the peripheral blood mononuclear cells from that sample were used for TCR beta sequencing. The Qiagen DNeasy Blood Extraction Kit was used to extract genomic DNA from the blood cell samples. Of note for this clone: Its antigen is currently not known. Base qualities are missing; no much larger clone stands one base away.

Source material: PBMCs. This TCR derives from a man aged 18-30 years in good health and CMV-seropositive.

The CDR3 corresponds to CASSEMGLAISNEQFF. The DNA sequence is given as TGTGCCAGCAGTGAAATGGGACTAGCGATCTCGAATGAGCAGTTCTTC. This receptor chain uses TRBV5-8 and TRBJ2-1, and 10 junctional nucleotides match TRBD2. The germline V gene sets CDR1 to SGHTS and CDR2 to YDEGEE. The CDR3 goes from the cysteine to the phenylalanine over 16 residues. Here the CDR3 DNA is all that survives: 48 bases in frame from base 1. V ends up 5 bases short and J 7 bases short, with an unmatched junction base count of 12.